The 22 T cell receptor beta chains below all came from one sample that was sequenced in a study of T cell repertoires in aging, cancer and after chemotherapy. The template was genomic DNA from peripheral blood, not RNA. Rearranged V-D-J TRB sequences were amplified with a mixed TRB-A/B primer pool. MiXCR was run by TCRdb on the multiplex PCR reads, yielding one entry per CDR3 protein. The sample records approximately 8,000 distinct CDR3 sequences, around two fifths being singletons. The sample was blood. These receptors all come from a human donor in good health.

The chain couples TRBV6-1 to TRBJ2-3; 11 bases align to TRBD1. Germline V gene data show CDR1 as MNHNS and CDR2 as SASEGT. V was pared by 5 bases and J by 4 bases, with 5 bases of the junction left unmatched. The CDR3 loop spans 15 amino acids. CDR3 nucleotide sequence: TGTGCCAGCAGTCAACGGACAGGGGGCGCAGATACGCAGTATTTT. Protein: CASSQRTGGADTQYF.

The chain links TRBV5-6 to TRBJ2-3; possible D gene TRBD2, 6 bases. CDR1 and CDR2 from the germline V gene are SGHDT and YYEEEE. The CDR3 spans 15 residues. The ends were cut back, 8 bases at V and 2 bases at J, with 18 bases in the middle. DNA for the CDR3: TGTGCCAGTACCCCATCCGGGGACTTCACAGATACGCAGTATTTT. This gives the protein CASTPSGDFTDTQYF.

Regarding this clonotype: Compared with germline, one end of the junction differs, possibly owing to a read error. The rearrangement joins TRBV6-1 to TRBJ2-2, with D possibly matching TRBD2 (5 bases). Looked up from germline, CDR1 is MNHNS and CDR2 is SASEGT. The CDR3 spans 17 residues. The CDR3 loop reads CDSIRSRGLVDTGELFF. The CDR3 DNA is TGTGACAGCATTCGATCGAGAGGGCTGGTCGACACCGGGGAGCTGTTTTTT.

The V and J genes are TRBV7-2 and TRBJ2-1; D remains ambiguous. V was shortened by 5 bases and J by 0 bases, with 14 bases between the two germline ends. The CDR3 covers 16 residues. CDR1 and CDR2 from the germline V gene are SGHTA and FQGNSA. CDR3 residues: CASSQQPASSYNEQFF. The CDR3 DNA sequence: TGTGCCAGCAGCCAACAACCGGCCAGCTCCTACAATGAGCAGTTCTTC.

The J gene is TRBJ2-1, the V gene TRBV6-2 or TRBV6-3; D possibly corresponds to TRBD1 (8 bases). Germline V gene lookup returns CDR1 MNHEY and CDR2 SVGEGT. The ends were cut back, 4 bases at V and 5 bases at J, with 27 bases in the middle. This CDR3 comprises 19 residues. The CDR3 region is CASSSHLRTGRGQNNEQFF. The CDR3 nucleotides read TGTGCCAGCAGTTCGCACCTACGGACAGGGAGGGGTCAGAACAATGAGCAGTTCTTC.

Comment on this clonotype: An end of the junction does not agree with germline; a read error may underlie this. The rearrangement uses TRBV6-5 and TRBJ2-3; 9 positions agree with TRBD2. The CDR3 is 14 residues long. Germline CDR1 is MNHEY and CDR2 is SVGAGI. Written as DNA, the CDR3 is TGTGCCAGCAGATTAGCGGGAGTGACAGATACGCATTATTTT. Translating gives CASRLAGVTDTHYF.

This clonotype was recorded a few times. V is TRBV12-3 or TRBV12-4 and J is TRBJ1-5, with D unclear. The V and J ends lost 1 base and 8 bases respectively, with 6 bases between them. CDR3 length: 12 amino acids. CDR3 DNA: TGTGCCAGCAGTTTAGGATACGAGCCCCAGCATTTT. This encodes CASSLGYEPQHF.

This clonotype is labeled medium-sized (0.01 to 0.1%). The J gene is TRBJ2-1, the V gene TRBV6-4, with 9 bases aligning to TRBD2. The CDR3 sequence is 15 residues long. After removal of 0 bases from V and 3 bases from J, the junction contained 0 bases not matched to a gene. Germline assignment: CDR1 MRHNA and CDR2 SNTAGT. The CDR3 reads CASSDSSGSYNEQFF. DNA of the CDR3: TGTGCCAGCAGTGACTCTAGCGGGAGCTACAATGAGCAGTTCTTC.

In its sample, this clonotype ranks as large. The chain combines TRBV29-1 with TRBJ2-1; tentative D call: TRBD1 (5 bases). V was shortened by 7 bases and J by 4 bases, with 11 bases between the two germline ends. This CDR3 has 12 residues. From germline, CDR1 is SQVTM and CDR2 ANQGSEA. CDR3 bases: TGCAGCGGGGGCGGAGAATACAATGAGCAGTTCTTC. Amino acid sequence: CSGGGEYNEQFF.

The rearrangement links TRBV18 to TRBJ2-3; TRBD2 might be the D (6 bases). The germline V gene encodes CDR1 KGHSH and CDR2 LQKENI. Trimming took off 3 bases at V and 0 bases at J, with 10 bases between the two ends. The CDR3 totals 15 residues. CDR3 sequence reads: CASSPGGSSTDTQYF. The CDR3 DNA sequence: TGTGCCAGCTCACCGGGAGGTTCTAGCACAGATACGCAGTATTTT.

The chain links TRBV27 to TRBJ1-2, with D tentatively TRBD1 (6 bases). Germline-derived CDR1 and CDR2 are MNHEY and SMNVEV (reference sequence). The CDR3 loop spans 13 amino acids. Trimming took 2 bases from V and 7 from J, leaving 11 bases between them. The DNA of the CDR3 is TGTGCCAGCAGTTTAATCGGGGGGCGTGGCTACACCTTC. It codes for CASSLIGGRGYTF.

This clonotype was observed a handful of times. CDR3 sequence: CASSISSARGKLFF. The CDR3 DNA is TGTGCCAGTAGTATATCTTCGGCGCGGGGAAAACTGTTTTTT. The chain joins TRBV19 to TRBJ1-4; D not certain. V was clipped by 2 bases and J by 10 bases, with 14 bases between them. This CDR3 region has 14 residues. Germline lookup yields CDR1 LNHDA and CDR2 SQIVND (reference sequence).

This sequence joins TRBV5-1 and TRBJ2-4; D gene uncertain. The CDR3 has 12 amino acids. Looked up from germline, CDR1 is SGHRS and CDR2 is YFSETQ. Trimming removed 0 bases from V and 8 bases from J, with 6 bases in between. The CDR3: CASSLAGYIQYF. For the CDR3, the DNA is TGCGCCAGCAGCTTGGCCGGGTACATTCAGTACTTC.

The J gene is TRBJ1-1, the V gene TRBV7-9; no reliable D call. CDR1 SEHNR and CDR2 FQNEAQ come from the germline V gene (reference sequence). Deletions cut 1 base from V and 4 bases from J, with 7 bases between. The CDR3 covers 13 residues. The DNA of the CDR3 is TGTGCCAGCAGCTTAGGTTTAGGCACTGAAGCTTTCTTT. As protein: CASSLGLGTEAFF.

The CDR3 loop is CASSLQGPGNEQFF. CDR3 sequence (DNA): TGTGCCAGCAGCCTCCAGGGGCCTGGTAATGAGCAGTTCTTC. The J gene is TRBJ2-1, the V gene TRBV11-1, with D possibly matching TRBD1 (6 bases). CDR3 length: 14 residues. From germline, CDR1 is SGHAT and CDR2 FQDESV (reference sequence). With 5 bases removed from V and 7 bases from J, the gap between germline ends came to 15 bases.

The V and J genes are TRBV6-2 or TRBV6-3 and TRBJ1-5; D gene ambiguous. V lost 7 bases and J 2 bases, leaving 24 bases between the germline ends. CDR1 is MNHEY and CDR2 is SVGEGT in the germline V gene. This CDR3 has 18 residues. Here the CDR3 DNA reads TGTGCCAGCACCCCTGGAAGCCTTTTTCCCCGGGGCAATCAGCCCCAGCATTTT. Translation: CASTPGSLFPRGNQPQHF.

This sequence joins TRBV6-2 or TRBV6-3 and TRBJ1-6, with D unresolved. Germline V lookup: CDR1 MNHEY, CDR2 SVGEGT. The V end was cut by 2 bases, the J end by 8 bases, with 4 bases between. CDR3 length equals 12 residues. As DNA, the CDR3 is TGTGCCAGCAGTTACATGGATTCACCCCTCCACTTT. This codes for CASSYMDSPLHF.

Written as DNA, the CDR3 is TGCGCCAGGCTCGGGGGGGGACTAGGACTTTACAATGAGCAGTTCTTC. It encodes CARLGGGLGLYNEQFF. The chain carries TRBV4-3 and TRBJ2-1; 8 positions agree with TRBD2. Germline CDR1 is LGHNA and CDR2 is YSLEER. The CDR3 runs to 16 residues. After removal of 9 bases from V and 4 bases from J, the junction contained 14 bases not matched to a gene.

The table lists this clonotype with a few counts. This chain links TRBV27 with TRBJ1-2; 8 bases are a match to TRBD1. From germline, CDR1 is MNHEY and CDR2 SMNVEV (reference sequence). This CDR3 region has 14 residues. J was trimmed by 4 bases and V by 8 bases; bases with no gene match: 9. The DNA for the CDR3 is TGTGCCAGCCGACCAGGGGGCGTTGGCTATGGCTACACCTTC. Its translation: CASRPGGVGYGYTF.

CDR3 region: CASSPGLGTTDTQYF. The CDR3 DNA sequence: TGTGCCAGCAGCCCCGGACTGGGAACCACAGATACGCAGTATTTT. The rearrangement joins TRBV11-2 to TRBJ2-3, with D possibly TRBD2 on 5 matching bases. The CDR3 has 15 amino acids. Trimming pared 5 bases from V and 2 bases from J, leaving 14 bases between. Germline CDR1 SGHAT, CDR2 FQNNGV.

The genes are TRBV6-4 and TRBJ2-5, with D perhaps matching TRBD2 (5 bases). The germline V gene has CDR1 MRHNA and CDR2 SNTAGT. The CDR3 consists of 16 residues. Trimming shortened V by 3 bases and J by 4 bases, and 18 bases separated the two germline ends. The CDR3 sequence: CASSEPGRLPLETQYF. DNA for the CDR3: TGTGCCAGCAGTGAACCCGGACGACTACCCTTAGAGACCCAGTACTTC.

J is TRBJ2-7 and V is TRBV19; 8 bases align to TRBD2. Germline CDR1 and CDR2: LNHDA and SQIVND (reference sequence). This CDR3 is built from 13 residues. This chain's CDR3 is CVPGGRASNEQYF. The CDR3 nucleotides are TGTGTCCCGGGAGGGAGGGCCTCTAACGAGCAGTACTTC.